The next 6 T cell receptor beta chains were all read from a single sample in a study of CD8 T cells in Susac syndrome. Reverse transcription of about 0.5 to 1 ug RNA was carried out with random hexamers. TCRdb fed the immunoSEQ multiplex PCR reads into MiXCR, producing one record per CDR3 protein. Counted here are 170,000 or so distinct CDR3 sequences, around 94% occurring once; the ten biggest clones make up approximately 0.099%. Sequencing input: CD4+ T cells from PBMCs. The receptors derive from a human donor with Susac syndrome.

This sequence joins TRBV6-5 and TRBJ2-7, with 9 bases fitting TRBD2. Germline V gives CDR1 MNHEY, CDR2 SVGAGI. The ends lost 6 bases at V and 0 bases at J; junction bases unmatched: 6. This CDR3 has 15 amino acids. CDR3 sequence: CASSRTSGHSYEQYF. CDR3 nucleotide sequence: TGTGCCAGCAGCCGCACTAGCGGGCACTCCTACGAGCAGTACTTC.

The CDR3: CASSGTTGNNSPLHF. The CDR3 coding sequence is TGTGCCAGCAGCGGAACGACAGGGAATAATTCACCCCTCCACTTT. The rearrangement links TRBV7-9 to TRBJ1-6, with 7 bases identical to TRBD1. Germline V lookup: CDR1 SEHNR, CDR2 FQNEAQ (reference sequence). V was clipped by 5 bases and J by 5 bases; unmatched bases: 6. This CDR3 region has 15 residues.

The rearrangement uses TRBV12-3 or TRBV12-4 and TRBJ2-7; D uncertain. V lost 3 bases, J lost 6 bases, and 6 bases lay in between. The CDR3 spans 11 residues. Here the CDR3 reads CASSFASEQYF. In DNA, the CDR3 is TGTGCCAGCAGTTTTGCCTCCGAGCAGTACTTC.

This chain links TRBV5-4 with TRBJ1-2, with TRBD1 identical over 7 bases. The V and J ends lost 2 bases and 4 bases, in that order; junction bases with no gene match: 8. CDR1 SGHNT and CDR2 YYREEE come from the germline V gene (reference sequence). The CDR3 runs 15 residues. The CDR3 reads CASSFYFRDSYGYTF. DNA of the CDR3: TGTGCCAGCAGCTTTTATTTCCGGGACAGCTATGGCTACACCTTC.

The rearrangement uses TRBV30 and TRBJ2-3; 7 bases are shared with TRBD1. Germline V gene lookup returns CDR1 GTSNPN and CDR2 SVGIG (reference sequence). The CDR3 is 15 amino acids. V dropped 4 bases and J dropped 0; count of bases not matched to a gene: 7. CDR3: CAWKGQSASTDTQYF. CDR3 DNA sequence: TGTGCCTGGAAGGGACAGTCGGCTAGCACAGATACGCAGTATTTT.

This chain uses TRBV18 with TRBJ2-1, with TRBD1 matching 9 bases. Germline V gene sequence: CDR1 KGHSH, CDR2 LQKENI. The junction had 0 bases not matched to a gene; V was cut back by 0 bases and J by 3 bases. The length of the CDR3 is 15 residues. CDR3 in DNA: TGTGCCAGCTCACCACCGGACAGGGGCTACAATGAGCAGTTCTTC. It encodes CASSPPDRGYNEQFF.